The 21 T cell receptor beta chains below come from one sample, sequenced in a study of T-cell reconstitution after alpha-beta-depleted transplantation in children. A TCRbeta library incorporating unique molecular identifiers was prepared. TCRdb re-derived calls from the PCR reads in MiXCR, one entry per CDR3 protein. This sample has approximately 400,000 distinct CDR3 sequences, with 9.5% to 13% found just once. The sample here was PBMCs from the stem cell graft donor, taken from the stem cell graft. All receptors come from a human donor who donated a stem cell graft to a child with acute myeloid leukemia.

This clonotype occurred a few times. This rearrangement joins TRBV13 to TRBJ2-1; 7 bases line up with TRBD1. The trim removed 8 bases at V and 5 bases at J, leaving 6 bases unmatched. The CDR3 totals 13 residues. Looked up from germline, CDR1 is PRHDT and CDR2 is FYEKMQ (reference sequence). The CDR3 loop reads CASEETGNNEQFF. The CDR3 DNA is TGTGCCAGCGAAGAGACAGGGAACAATGAGCAGTTCTTC.

The CDR3 region is CASRKYVANTGELFF. CDR3 in DNA: TGTGCCAGCAGGAAATACGTCGCGAACACCGGGGAGCTGTTTTTT. This chain joins TRBV6-1 and TRBJ2-2; the D is unclear. V was clipped by 6 bases and J by 0 bases, with 11 bases between them. The germline CDR1 and CDR2 sequences are MNHNS and SASEGT. The CDR3 extends over 15 amino acids.

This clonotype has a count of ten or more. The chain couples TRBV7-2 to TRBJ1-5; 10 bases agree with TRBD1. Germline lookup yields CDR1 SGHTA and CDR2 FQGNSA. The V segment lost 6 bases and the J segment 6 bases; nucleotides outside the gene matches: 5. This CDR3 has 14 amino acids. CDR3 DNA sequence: TGTGCCAGCAGTCGAGACAGGGGGCTTCAGCCCCAGCATTTT. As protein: CASSRDRGLQPQHF.

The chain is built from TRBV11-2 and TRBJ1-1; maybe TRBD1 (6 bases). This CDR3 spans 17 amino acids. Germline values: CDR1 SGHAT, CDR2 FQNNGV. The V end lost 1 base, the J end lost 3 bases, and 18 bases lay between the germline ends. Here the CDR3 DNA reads TGTGCCAGCAGCTTAGGGGTTTGGGGCGAGGGGGACACTGAAGCTTTCTTT. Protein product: CASSLGVWGEGDTEAFF.

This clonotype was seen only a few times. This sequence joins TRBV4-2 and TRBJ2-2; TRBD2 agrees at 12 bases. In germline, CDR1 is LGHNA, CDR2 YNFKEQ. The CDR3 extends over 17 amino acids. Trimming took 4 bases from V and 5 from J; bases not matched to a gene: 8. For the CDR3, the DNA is TGTGCCAGCAGCCTCGCGGGGCTAGCGGGGGGGACCGGGGAGCTGTTTTTT. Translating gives CASSLAGLAGGTGELFF.

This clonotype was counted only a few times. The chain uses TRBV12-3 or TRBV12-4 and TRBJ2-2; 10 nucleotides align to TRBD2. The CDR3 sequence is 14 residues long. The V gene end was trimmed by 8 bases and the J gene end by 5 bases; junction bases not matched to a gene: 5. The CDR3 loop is CASGILAGTGELFF. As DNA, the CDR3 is TGTGCCAGCGGTATACTAGCGGGAACCGGGGAGCTGTTTTTT.

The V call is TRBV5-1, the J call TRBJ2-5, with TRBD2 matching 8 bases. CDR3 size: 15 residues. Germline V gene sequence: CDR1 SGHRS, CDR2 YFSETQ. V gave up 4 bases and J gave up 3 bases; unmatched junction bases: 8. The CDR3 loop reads CASSEPRGAEETQYF. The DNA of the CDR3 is TGCGCCAGCAGCGAGCCGCGGGGGGCGGAAGAGACCCAGTACTTC. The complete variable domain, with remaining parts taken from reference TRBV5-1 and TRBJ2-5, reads KAGVTQTPRYLIKTRGQQVTLSCSPISGHRSVSWYQQTPGQGLQFLFEYFSETQRNKGNFPGRFSGRQFSNSRSEMNVSTLELGDSALYLCASSEPRGAEETQYFGPGTRLLVL.

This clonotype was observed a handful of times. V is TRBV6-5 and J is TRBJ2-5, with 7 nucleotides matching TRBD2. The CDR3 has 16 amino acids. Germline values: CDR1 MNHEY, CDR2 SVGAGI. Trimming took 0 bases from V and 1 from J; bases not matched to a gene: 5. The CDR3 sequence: CASSYSSGTVQETQYF. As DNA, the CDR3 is TGTGCCAGCAGTTACTCGAGCGGGACCGTCCAAGAGACCCAGTACTTC.

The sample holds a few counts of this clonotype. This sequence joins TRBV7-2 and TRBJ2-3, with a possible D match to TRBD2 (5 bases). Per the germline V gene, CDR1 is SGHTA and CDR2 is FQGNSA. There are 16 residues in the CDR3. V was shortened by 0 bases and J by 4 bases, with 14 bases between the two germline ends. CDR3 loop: CASSLAPAAGADTQYF. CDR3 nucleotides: TGTGCCAGCAGCTTAGCCCCGGCGGCGGGCGCAGATACGCAGTATTTT. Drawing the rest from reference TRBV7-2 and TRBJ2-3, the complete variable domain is GAGVSQSPSNKVTEKGKDVELRCDPISGHTALYWYRQSLGQGLEFLIYFQGNSAPDKSGLPSDRFSAERTGGSVSTLTIQRTQQEDSAVYLCASSLAPAAGADTQYFGPGTRLTVL.

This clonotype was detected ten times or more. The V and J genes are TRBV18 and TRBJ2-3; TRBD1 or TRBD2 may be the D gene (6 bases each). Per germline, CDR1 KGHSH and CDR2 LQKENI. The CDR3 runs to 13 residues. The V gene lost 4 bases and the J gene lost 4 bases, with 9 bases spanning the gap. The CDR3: CASSQGGPDTQYF. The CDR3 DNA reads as TGTGCCAGCTCACAGGGGGGCCCAGATACGCAGTATTTT.

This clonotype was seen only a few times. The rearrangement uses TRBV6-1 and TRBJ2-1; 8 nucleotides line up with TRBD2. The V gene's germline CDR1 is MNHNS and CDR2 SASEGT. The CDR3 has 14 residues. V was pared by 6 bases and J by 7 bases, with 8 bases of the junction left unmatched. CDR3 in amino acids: CASRKAGVRNEQFF. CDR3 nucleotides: TGTGCCAGCAGGAAAGCGGGAGTCCGGAATGAGCAGTTCTTC.

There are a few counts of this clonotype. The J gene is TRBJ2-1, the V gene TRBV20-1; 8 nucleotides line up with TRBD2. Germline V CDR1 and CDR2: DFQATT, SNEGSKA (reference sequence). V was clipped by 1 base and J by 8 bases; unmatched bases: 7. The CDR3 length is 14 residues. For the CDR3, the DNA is TGCAGTGCTAGAGGAGCGGGAGTGGAAGATGAGCAGTTCTTC. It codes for CSARGAGVEDEQFF.

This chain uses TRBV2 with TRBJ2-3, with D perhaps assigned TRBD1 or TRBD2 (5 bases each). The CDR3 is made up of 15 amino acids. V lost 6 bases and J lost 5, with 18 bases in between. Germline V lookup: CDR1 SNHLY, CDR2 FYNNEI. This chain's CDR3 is CASRGDGGRRDTQYF. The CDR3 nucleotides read TGTGCCAGCAGGGGGGATGGTGGGAGAAGAGATACGCAGTATTTT.

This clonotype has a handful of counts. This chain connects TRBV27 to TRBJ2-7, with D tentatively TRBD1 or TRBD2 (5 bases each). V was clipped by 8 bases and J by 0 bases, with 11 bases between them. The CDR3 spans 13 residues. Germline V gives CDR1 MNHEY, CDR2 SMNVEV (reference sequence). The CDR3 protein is CASSVGGSYEQYF. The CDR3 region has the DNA TGTGCCAGCTCGGTTGGGGGCTCCTACGAGCAGTACTTC.

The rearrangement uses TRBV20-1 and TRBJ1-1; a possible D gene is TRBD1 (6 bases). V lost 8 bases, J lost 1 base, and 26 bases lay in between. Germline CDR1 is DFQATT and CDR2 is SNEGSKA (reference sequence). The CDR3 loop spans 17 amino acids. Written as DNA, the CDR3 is TGCAGTCCCTTGCAGGGGCAGGCCGTAGGGAAGAACACTGAAGCTTTCTTT. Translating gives CSPLQGQAVGKNTEAFF.

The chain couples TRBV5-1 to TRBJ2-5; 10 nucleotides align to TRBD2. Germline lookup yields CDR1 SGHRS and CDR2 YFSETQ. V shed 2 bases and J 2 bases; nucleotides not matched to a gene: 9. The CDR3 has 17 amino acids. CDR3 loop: CASSLEGLAAVQETQYF. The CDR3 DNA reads TGCGCCAGCAGCTTAGAAGGACTAGCGGCGGTTCAAGAGACCCAGTACTTC.

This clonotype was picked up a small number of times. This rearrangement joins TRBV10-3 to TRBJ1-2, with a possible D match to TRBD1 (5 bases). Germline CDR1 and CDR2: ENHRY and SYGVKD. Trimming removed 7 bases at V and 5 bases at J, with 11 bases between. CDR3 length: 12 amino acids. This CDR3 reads CAITDTKYGYTF. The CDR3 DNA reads TGTGCCATCACGGACACCAAATATGGCTACACCTTC.

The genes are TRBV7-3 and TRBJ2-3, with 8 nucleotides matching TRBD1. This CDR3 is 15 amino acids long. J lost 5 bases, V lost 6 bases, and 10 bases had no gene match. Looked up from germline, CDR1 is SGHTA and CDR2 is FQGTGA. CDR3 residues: CASRSAGGRGDTQYF. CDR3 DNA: TGTGCCAGCAGGTCCGCAGGGGGCCGGGGAGATACGCAGTATTTT. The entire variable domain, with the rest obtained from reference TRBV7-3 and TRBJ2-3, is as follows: GAGVSQTPSNKVTEKGKYVELRCDPISGHTALYWYRQSLGQGPEFLIYFQGTGAADDSGLPNDRFFAVRPEGSVSTLKIQRTERGDSAVYLCASRSAGGRGDTQYFGPGTRLTVL.

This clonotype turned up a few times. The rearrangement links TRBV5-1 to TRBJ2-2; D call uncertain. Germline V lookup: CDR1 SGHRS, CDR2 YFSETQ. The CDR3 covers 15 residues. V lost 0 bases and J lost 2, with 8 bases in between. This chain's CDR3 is CASSLAPGNTGELFF. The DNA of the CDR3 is TGCGCCAGCAGCTTGGCCCCGGGCAACACCGGGGAGCTGTTTTTT.

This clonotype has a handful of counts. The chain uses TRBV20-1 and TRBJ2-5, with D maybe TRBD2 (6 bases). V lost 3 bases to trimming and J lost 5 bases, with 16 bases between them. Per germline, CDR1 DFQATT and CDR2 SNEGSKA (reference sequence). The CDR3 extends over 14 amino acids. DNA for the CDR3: TGCAGTGCTAGGGTGGCGGGGCACGAGGAGACCCAGTACTTC. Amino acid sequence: CSARVAGHEETQYF.

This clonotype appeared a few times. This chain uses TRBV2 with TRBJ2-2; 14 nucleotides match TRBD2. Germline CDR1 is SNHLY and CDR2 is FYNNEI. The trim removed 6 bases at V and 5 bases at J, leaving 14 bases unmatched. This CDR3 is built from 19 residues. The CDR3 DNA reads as TGTGCCAGCAGACCGAGGACTAGCGGGGGGTCAATACGAACCGGGGAGCTGTTTTTT. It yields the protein CASRPRTSGGSIRTGELFF.